Listed below are T cell receptor beta chains from one sample, sequenced in a study of T cell repertoires in cytomegalovirus infection. No antigen has been identified for these receptors. TCRdb processed the reads anew with MiXCR; each CDR3 protein has one entry. The sample shows roughly 990,000 distinct CDR3 sequences, around 31% of them seen only once. The input for sequencing was cultured CD8+ T cells from PBMCs, taken from culture after CMV antigen stimulation. These receptors all come from a human donor in good health (CMV status not recorded). Some clones in this sample may be carry-over from other donors' samples. Both conserved end residues are part of each CDR3. The D gene is left open where the match is weak. Not every row has a clone size; where given, it reads once, few, many or a size class.

d_gene: -
v_gene: TRBV19
abundance: once
j_gene: TRBJ1-2
CDR3aa: CASSRSGANYGYTF
CDR3nt: TGTGCCAGTAGTAGATCCGGGGCTAACTATGGCTACACCTTC

d_gene: -
v_gene: TRBV7-9
abundance: -
j_gene: TRBJ2-5
CDR3aa: CASSLAGGGPYQETQYF
CDR3nt: TGTGCCAGCAGCTTAGCCGGAGGGGGGCCCTACCAAGAGACCCAGTACTTC

d_gene: TRBD1
v_gene: TRBV9
abundance: few
j_gene: TRBJ1-2
CDR3aa: CASSTRDRDIYGYTF
CDR3nt: TGTGCCAGCAGCACCCGGGACAGGGATATCTATGGCTACACCTTC

d_gene: TRBD2
v_gene: TRBV4-1
abundance: -
j_gene: TRBJ2-1
CDR3aa: CASSQEQRGYSNNEQFF
CDR3nt: TGTGCCAGCAGCCAAGAGCAGCGGGGGTACTCCAACAATGAGCAGTTCTTC

d_gene: -
v_gene: TRBV12-3/TRBV12-4
abundance: many
j_gene: TRBJ2-2
CDR3aa: CASSFIRGNPNTGELFF
CDR3nt: TGTGCCAGCAGTTTTATCCGGGGGAACCCGAACACCGGGGAGCTGTTTTTT

d_gene: -
v_gene: TRBV7-4
abundance: few
j_gene: TRBJ1-5
CDR3aa: CASEPYSNQPQHF
CDR3nt: TGTGCCAGCGAACCCTATAGCAATCAGCCCCAGCATTTT

d_gene: TRBD1
v_gene: TRBV5-1
abundance: few
j_gene: TRBJ2-1
CDR3aa: CASSSRDRGPFEQFF
CDR3nt: TGCGCCAGCAGCTCCCGGGACAGGGGACCTTTCGAGCAGTTCTTC

d_gene: -
v_gene: TRBV27
abundance: few
j_gene: TRBJ2-1
CDR3aa: CASSSGRLNEQFF
CDR3nt: TGTGCCAGCAGTTCGGGACGGCTCAATGAGCAGTTCTTC

d_gene: TRBD2
v_gene: TRBV5-1
abundance: few
j_gene: TRBJ2-5
CDR3aa: CASSSIAGDRQETQYF
CDR3nt: TGCGCCAGCAGCTCCATAGCGGGGGACCGACAAGAGACCCAGTACTTC

d_gene: TRBD2
v_gene: TRBV15
abundance: few
j_gene: TRBJ2-7
CDR3aa: CATTGGYEQYF
CDR3nt: TGTGCCACCACGGGGGGCTACGAGCAGTACTTC

d_gene: TRBD2
v_gene: TRBV4-1
abundance: -
j_gene: TRBJ2-3
CDR3aa: CASSQASGGGDTQYF
CDR3nt: TGCGCCAGCAGCCAAGCTAGCGGGGGAGGGGATACGCAGTATTTT

d_gene: -
v_gene: TRBV7-7
abundance: many
j_gene: TRBJ2-2
CDR3aa: CASSTSPTGELFF
CDR3nt: TGTGCTAGCAGCACAAGCCCCACCGGGGAGCTGTTTTTT

d_gene: -
v_gene: TRBV20-1
abundance: -
j_gene: TRBJ2-1
CDR3aa: CSASSPGIGSYNEQFF
CDR3nt: TGCAGTGCTAGTTCCCCCGGGATCGGGTCCTACAATGAGCAGTTCTTC

d_gene: -
v_gene: TRBV6-2/TRBV6-3
abundance: -
j_gene: TRBJ1-6
CDR3aa: CTSSAPTSALHF
CDR3nt: TGTACCAGCAGCGCCCCGACAAGTGCCCTCCACTTT

d_gene: TRBD2
v_gene: TRBV5-8
abundance: -
j_gene: TRBJ2-7
CDR3aa: CASSPGTSSGNEQYF
CDR3nt: TGTGCCAGCAGCCCTGGGACTAGCTCTGGTAACGAGCAGTACTTC

d_gene: -
v_gene: TRBV7-8
abundance: few
j_gene: TRBJ2-3
CDR3aa: CASSLGVYGGSTDTQYF
CDR3nt: TGTGCCAGCAGCTTAGGCGTCTATGGGGGAAGCACAGATACGCAGTATTTT

d_gene: -
v_gene: TRBV4-1
abundance: -
j_gene: TRBJ2-3
CDR3aa: CASSQVSTGTDTQYF
CDR3nt: TGCGCCAGCAGCCAAGTCTCGACTGGCACAGATACGCAGTATTTT

d_gene: -
v_gene: TRBV6-2/TRBV6-3
abundance: few
j_gene: TRBJ1-5
CDR3aa: CASSFLVDFSNQPQHF
CDR3nt: TGTGCCAGCAGTTTCCTAGTGGACTTTAGCAATCAGCCCCAGCATTTT

d_gene: TRBD1
v_gene: TRBV2
abundance: few
j_gene: TRBJ1-1
CDR3aa: CASSFFRDRERDTEAFF
CDR3nt: TGTGCCAGCAGTTTCTTCCGGGACAGGGAGAGGGACACTGAAGCTTTCTTT

d_gene: -
v_gene: TRBV24-1
abundance: -
j_gene: TRBJ1-2
CDR3aa: CATSAQDYGYTF
CDR3nt: TGTGCCACCAGTGCGCAGGACTATGGCTACACCTTC

d_gene: TRBD2
v_gene: TRBV7-6
abundance: many
j_gene: TRBJ2-1
CDR3aa: CASSLEGLAGGNNNEQFF
CDR3nt: TGTGCCAGCAGCCTGGAGGGACTAGCGGGGGGAAATAACAATGAGCAGTTCTTC

d_gene: TRBD2
v_gene: TRBV7-3
abundance: many
j_gene: TRBJ2-3
CDR3aa: CASSLTGGGQDTQYF
CDR3nt: TGTGCCAGCAGCTTAACCGGGGGGGGTCAAGATACGCAGTATTTT

d_gene: -
v_gene: TRBV10-3
abundance: once
j_gene: TRBJ1-2
CDR3aa: CAISETGRGGQDGYTF
CDR3nt: TGTGCCATCAGCGAAACGGGACGGGGGGGTCAGGATGGCTACACCTTC

d_gene: -
v_gene: TRBV6-5
abundance: many
j_gene: TRBJ2-3
CDR3aa: CASSYSRTGGQDTQYF
CDR3nt: TGTGCCAGCAGTTACTCAAGGACTGGAGGCCAAGATACGCAGTATTTT

d_gene: TRBD1
v_gene: TRBV7-9
abundance: -
j_gene: TRBJ1-4
CDR3aa: CASSSSDRDEKLFF
CDR3nt: TGTGCCAGCAGCTCCTCGGACAGGGATGAAAAACTGTTTTTT

d_gene: -
v_gene: TRBV7-4
abundance: -
j_gene: TRBJ2-5
CDR3aa: CASSFPDSGGQETQYF
CDR3nt: TGTGCCAGCAGCTTCCCTGATAGCGGAGGGCAAGAGACCCAGTACTTC

d_gene: -
v_gene: TRBV6-5
abundance: -
j_gene: TRBJ1-2
CDR3aa: CASSPPAEGLDGYTF
CDR3nt: TGTGCCAGCAGTCCACCCGCTGAGGGGCTGGATGGCTACACCTTC

d_gene: -
v_gene: TRBV2
abundance: -
j_gene: TRBJ1-2
CDR3aa: CASRYEGDGYTF
CDR3nt: TGTGCCAGCAGGTACGAGGGTGATGGCTACACCTTC

d_gene: -
v_gene: TRBV7-3
abundance: -
j_gene: TRBJ1-1
CDR3aa: CASSQGDPGREAFF
CDR3nt: TGTGCCAGCAGCCAAGGGGACCCAGGGAGGGAAGCTTTCTTT

d_gene: TRBD1
v_gene: TRBV18
abundance: -
j_gene: TRBJ1-5
CDR3aa: CASSPRSTGGVYSNQPQHF
CDR3nt: TGTGCCAGCTCACCCCGCTCTACAGGGGGAGTATATAGCAATCAGCCCCAGCATTTT

d_gene: TRBD2
v_gene: TRBV27
abundance: -
j_gene: TRBJ2-1
CDR3aa: CASTLGEGNEQFF
CDR3nt: TGTGCCAGCACCCTGGGGGAGGGTAATGAGCAGTTCTTC

d_gene: TRBD1
v_gene: TRBV7-9
abundance: many
j_gene: TRBJ1-2
CDR3aa: CASSSQGDYGYTF
CDR3nt: TGTGCCAGCAGCTCGCAGGGGGACTATGGCTACACCTTC

d_gene: TRBD2
v_gene: TRBV27
abundance: few
j_gene: TRBJ2-1
CDR3aa: CASSPPTSVAYNEQFF
CDR3nt: TGTGCCAGCAGCCCTCCAACTAGCGTTGCCTACAATGAGCAGTTCTTC

d_gene: -
v_gene: TRBV27
abundance: few
j_gene: TRBJ2-7
CDR3aa: CASSWRGRAPLGYEQYF
CDR3nt: TGTGCCAGCAGTTGGCGCGGTCGAGCTCCCCTCGGCTACGAGCAGTACTTC

d_gene: TRBD1
v_gene: TRBV25-1
abundance: many
j_gene: TRBJ1-1
CDR3aa: CASSGPRTGFEAFF
CDR3nt: TGTGCCAGCAGTGGCCCTCGGACAGGATTTGAAGCTTTCTTT

d_gene: TRBD2
v_gene: TRBV2
abundance: -
j_gene: TRBJ2-1
CDR3aa: CASRGLAGGHNEQFF
CDR3nt: TGTGCCAGCAGGGGACTAGCGGGGGGACACAATGAGCAGTTCTTC

d_gene: TRBD1
v_gene: TRBV4-1
abundance: -
j_gene: TRBJ2-4
CDR3aa: CASSQDVGVDGTGENIQYF
CDR3nt: TGCGCCAGCAGCCAAGATGTGGGGGTTGACGGGACAGGGGAAAACATTCAGTACTTC